This TCR beta chain was documented in a study of vaccination effects on CD4 cells after COVID-19. Study at large: Following the second dose by a median of 72 days, the post-vaccine samples were obtained.

Using viral peptide pools, the ViraFEST assay grew out antigen-specific CD4+ T cells prior to sequencing. Between days 9 and 11 of culture, CD4+ T cells were separated out. Two doses of either BNT162b2 or mRNA-1273 were given to each participant. It was with around 9.9 IU/ml IL-2 and roughly 9.2 ug/ml peptides that under 2.5 million PBMC per well were cultured. The germline V gene has CDR1 MNHEY and CDR2 SVGAGI. Trimming cost V 2 bases and J 5 bases; bases outside gene matches: 5. This CDR3 is 14 amino acids long. Points on this clone: Its antigen remains unidentified.

Clones were sequenced by immunoSEQ multiplex PCR, and TCRdb holds only the in-frame ones, with some missing. The data hold tens of thousands of clones, with about 74% observed a single time. This rearrangement joins TRBV6-5 to TRBJ1-1; 7 nucleotides agree with TRBD1. The source material was CD4+ T cells from PBMCs cultured with HCoV-229E spike peptides, sampled after COVID-19 vaccination. This receptor was taken from a human donor who received a COVID-19 vaccine. The CDR3 nucleotides read TGTGCCAGCAGTTACGTCGGCAGGGGGACTGAAGCTTTCTTT. This gives the protein CASSYVGRGTEAFF.